A single sample gave rise to the 17 T cell receptor beta chains below, sequenced in a study of cytotoxic CD8 clonotypes in ibrutinib-treated CLL. Data came from immunoSEQ multiplex PCR; TCRdb stores just in-frame clones and leaves some out. The sample records 330,000 or so clones, approximately 67% being singletons. Sequences were derived from PBMCs, sampled after 36 months of ibrutinib treatment. All receptors come from a human donor with chronic lymphocytic leukemia.

The rearrangement links TRBV7-2 to TRBJ1-5; 7 bases line up with TRBD1. V lost 3 bases and J lost 2; bases outside the gene matches: 4. The CDR3 extends over 15 amino acids. In germline, CDR1 is SGHTA, CDR2 FQGNSA. CDR3 loop: CASSFGTVGNQPQHF. The CDR3 DNA follows: TGTGCCAGCAGCTTCGGGACAGTAGGCAATCAGCCCCAGCATTTT. Looking up the rest from reference TRBV7-2 and TRBJ1-5 gives the full variable domain: GAGVSQSPSNKVTEKGKDVELRCDPISGHTALYWYRQSLGQGLEFLIYFQGNSAPDKSGLPSDRFSAERTGGSVSTLTIQRTQQEDSAVYLCASSFGTVGNQPQHFGDGTRLSIL.

The chain has TRBV29-1 and TRBJ1-1; D is uncertain. There are 12 residues in the CDR3. Germline CDR1 and CDR2: SQVTM and ANQGSEA. The V and J ends lost 6 bases and 4 bases respectively, with 12 bases between them. The CDR3 region is CSVSRLGTEAFF. The CDR3 DNA reads TGCAGCGTCTCCAGACTGGGCACTGAAGCTTTCTTT.

The J gene is TRBJ1-1, the V gene TRBV19; D is perhaps TRBD1 (6 bases). V lost 2 bases and J 1 base, leaving 11 bases between the germline ends. CDR1 is LNHDA and CDR2 is SQIVND in the germline V gene (reference sequence). CDR3 length: 15 amino acids. The CDR3 here is CASSILAGANTEAFF. The CDR3 DNA reads TGTGCCAGTAGTATATTGGCAGGGGCGAACACTGAAGCTTTCTTT.

The rearrangement links TRBV21-1 to TRBJ2-2. TRBV21-1 is noted as a pseudogene. CDR3 length: 13 amino acids. In DNA form, the CDR3 reads TGTGCCAGCAGCAAAGAAAACACCGGGGAGCTGTTTTTT. Residues: CASSKENTGELFF.

The chain combines TRBV7-3 with TRBJ2-5; D not resolved. This CDR3 comprises 13 residues. V gave up 5 bases and J gave up 2 bases, with 9 bases separating them. Germline assignment: CDR1 SGHTA and CDR2 FQGTGA. For the CDR3, the DNA is TGTGCCAGCAGCACCGGACCTCAAGAGACCCAGTACTTC. It specifies CASSTGPQETQYF.

This clone was observed a handful of times. The chain has TRBV19 and TRBJ1-1; tentatively, D is TRBD1 (6 bases). This CDR3 region has 14 residues. Trimming cost V 4 bases and J 0 bases, with 9 bases left between them. Germline CDR1 reads LNHDA; CDR2 reads SQIVND (reference sequence). The CDR3 sequence: CASSSDRLNTEAFF. CDR3 DNA: TGTGCCAGTAGTAGCGACAGGTTGAACACTGAAGCTTTCTTT. The complete variable domain, with remaining parts taken from reference TRBV19 and TRBJ1-1, reads DGGITQSPKYLFRKEGQNVTLSCEQNLNHDAMYWYRQDPGQGLRLIYYSQIVNDFQKGDIAEGYSVSREKKESFPLTVTSAQKNPTAFYLCASSSDRLNTEAFFGQGTRLTVV.

The V and J genes are TRBV29-1 and TRBJ2-7; D is possibly TRBD2 (7 bases). The germline V gene has CDR1 SQVTM and CDR2 ANQGSEA. V lost 4 bases to trimming and J lost 3 bases, with 13 bases between them. This CDR3 is 13 amino acids long. The CDR3 sequence is CSVVSGGLYEQYF. In nucleotides, the CDR3 is TGCAGCGTTGTCTCCGGGGGGCTCTACGAGCAGTACTTC.

The table lists this clone with a few counts. The genes are TRBV13 and TRBJ2-7; TRBD2 matches 8 bases. This CDR3 region has 13 residues. The J segment lost 6 bases and the V segment lost 1 base, leaving 2 bases of the junction unmatched. From germline, CDR1 is PRHDT and CDR2 FYEKMQ (reference sequence). The CDR3 here is CASSLARGGEQYF. CDR3 sequence (DNA): TGTGCCAGCAGCTTAGCACGGGGGGGCGAGCAGTACTTC.

The chain uses TRBV4-1 and TRBJ2-6; tentative D call: TRBD1 (5 bases). Trimming took off 1 base at V and 3 bases at J, with 7 bases between the two ends. The length of the CDR3 is 15 residues. Germline V gene sequence: CDR1 MGHRA, CDR2 YSYEKL. The CDR3 here is CASSQGTIGANVLTF. CDR3 DNA: TGCGCCAGCAGCCAAGGGACAATTGGGGCCAACGTCCTGACTTTC.

This clone was seen once. J is TRBJ2-1 and V is TRBV5-6; D ambiguous. CDR3 length: 12 residues. Trimming stripped 5 bases from V and 6 bases from J, with 9 bases between. Germline assignment: CDR1 SGHDT and CDR2 YYEEEE. The CDR3 sequence is CASRNSRNEQFF. For the CDR3, the DNA is TGTGCCAGCAGAAATTCACGCAATGAGCAGTTCTTC.

The rearrangement links TRBV14 to TRBJ1-1, with 8 bases fitting TRBD1. With V trimmed by 6 bases and J by 3 bases, 9 bases remained unmatched. The CDR3 sequence is 15 residues long. CDR1 and CDR2 from the germline V gene are SGHDN and FVKESK. CDR3 loop: CASSGWTGRDTEAFF. DNA of the CDR3: TGTGCCAGCAGTGGTTGGACAGGGCGGGACACTGAAGCTTTCTTT.

The rearrangement uses TRBV25-1 and TRBJ2-7; TRBD1 might be the D (5 bases). This CDR3 spans 14 amino acids. V lost 1 base and J lost 4, with 11 bases in between. Per germline, CDR1 MGHDK and CDR2 SYGVNS. The CDR3 bases are TGTGCCAGCAGTGAATGGGCAGGACAATACGAGCAGTACTTC. It is translated as CASSEWAGQYEQYF.

V gene TRBV6-5 combines with J gene TRBJ1-1, with 7 bases lining up with TRBD1. Per germline, CDR1 MNHEY and CDR2 SVGAGI. The J segment lost 3 bases and the V segment lost 6 bases, leaving 7 bases of the junction unmatched. CDR3 size: 14 residues. CDR3 nucleotide sequence: TGTGCCAGCAGGGACACAGGGGAGGACACTGAAGCTTTCTTT. Its translation is CASRDTGEDTEAFF.

The CDR3 region has the DNA TGTGCCAGTAGCCGCTTACGGGAGAGACTAAATCAGCCCCAGCATTTT. Its protein is CASSRLRERLNQPQHF. J is TRBJ1-5 and V is TRBV19, with D unclear. Trimming removed 6 bases from V and 4 bases from J, with 19 bases in between. The CDR3 contains 16 residues. The germline CDR1 and CDR2 sequences are LNHDA and SQIVND (reference sequence).

The V and J genes are TRBV23-1 and TRBJ1-1; D gene uncertain. TRBV23-1 is marked as an open reading frame, function uncertain. Trimming removed 3 bases from V and 4 bases from J, with 15 bases in between. The length of the CDR3 is 15 residues. The CDR3 spells CASSQDDGSGTEAFF. In DNA, the CDR3 is TGCGCCAGCAGTCAGGACGATGGGTCAGGCACTGAAGCTTTCTTT.

This sequence joins TRBV28 and TRBJ1-2; D might be TRBD1 (5 bases). Trimming stripped 5 bases from V and 4 bases from J, with 8 bases between. The CDR3 sequence is 12 residues long. CDR1 is MDHEN, CDR2 SYDVKM, per germline. As DNA, the CDR3 is TGTGCCAGCAGTCGCAGGGTCTATGGCTACACCTTC. It is translated as CASSRRVYGYTF.

This chain uses TRBV7-2 with TRBJ2-1, with 8 bases aligning to TRBD2. Germline assignment: CDR1 SGHTA and CDR2 FQGNSA. The ends lost 4 bases at V and 5 bases at J; junction bases unmatched: 13. The CDR3 covers 17 residues. The CDR3 region is CASSSRASGLRHNEQFF. In DNA, the CDR3 is TGTGCCAGCAGCTCCCGAGCTAGCGGGTTACGACACAATGAGCAGTTCTTC. The whole variable domain, remainder taken from reference TRBV7-2 and TRBJ2-1, is GAGVSQSPSNKVTEKGKDVELRCDPISGHTALYWYRQSLGQGLEFLIYFQGNSAPDKSGLPSDRFSAERTGGSVSTLTIQRTQQEDSAVYLCASSSRASGLRHNEQFFGPGTRLTVL.